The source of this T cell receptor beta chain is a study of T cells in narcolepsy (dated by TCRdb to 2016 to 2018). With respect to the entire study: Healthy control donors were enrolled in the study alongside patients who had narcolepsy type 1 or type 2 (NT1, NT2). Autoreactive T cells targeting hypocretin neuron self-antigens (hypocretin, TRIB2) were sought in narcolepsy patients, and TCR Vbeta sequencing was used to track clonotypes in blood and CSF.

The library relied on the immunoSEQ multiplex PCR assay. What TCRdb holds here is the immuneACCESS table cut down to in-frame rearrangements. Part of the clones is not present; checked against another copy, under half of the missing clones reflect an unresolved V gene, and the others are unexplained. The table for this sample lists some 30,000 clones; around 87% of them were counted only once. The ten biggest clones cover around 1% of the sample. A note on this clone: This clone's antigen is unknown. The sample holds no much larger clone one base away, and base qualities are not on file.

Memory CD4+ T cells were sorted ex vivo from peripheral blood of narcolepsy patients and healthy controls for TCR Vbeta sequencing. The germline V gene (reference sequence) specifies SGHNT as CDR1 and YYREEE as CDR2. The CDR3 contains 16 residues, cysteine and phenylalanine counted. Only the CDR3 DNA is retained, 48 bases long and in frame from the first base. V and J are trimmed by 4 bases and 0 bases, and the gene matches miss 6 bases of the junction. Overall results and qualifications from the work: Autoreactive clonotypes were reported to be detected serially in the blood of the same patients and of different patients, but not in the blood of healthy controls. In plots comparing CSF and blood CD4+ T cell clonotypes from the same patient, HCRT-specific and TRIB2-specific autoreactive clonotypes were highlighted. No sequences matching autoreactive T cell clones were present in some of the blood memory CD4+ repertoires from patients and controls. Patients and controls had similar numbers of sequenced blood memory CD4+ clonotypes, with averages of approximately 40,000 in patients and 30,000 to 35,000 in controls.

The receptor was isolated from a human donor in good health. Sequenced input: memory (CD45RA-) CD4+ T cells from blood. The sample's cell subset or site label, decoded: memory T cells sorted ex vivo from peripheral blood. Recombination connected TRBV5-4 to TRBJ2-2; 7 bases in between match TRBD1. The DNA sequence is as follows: TGTGCCAGCAGCGCCTGGGACAGAGCGAACACCGGGGAGCTGTTTTTT. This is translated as CASSAWDRANTGELFF.